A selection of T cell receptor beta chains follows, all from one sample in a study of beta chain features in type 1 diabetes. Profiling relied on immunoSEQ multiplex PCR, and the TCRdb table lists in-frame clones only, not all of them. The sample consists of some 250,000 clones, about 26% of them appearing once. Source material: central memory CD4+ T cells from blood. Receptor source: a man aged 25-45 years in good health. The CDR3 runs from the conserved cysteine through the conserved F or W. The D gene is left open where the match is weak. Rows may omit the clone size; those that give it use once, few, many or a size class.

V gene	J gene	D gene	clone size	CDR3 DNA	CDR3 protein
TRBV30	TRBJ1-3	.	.	TGTGCCTGGAGTGTACTAGGACTTCGCTCTGGAAACACCATATATTTT	CAWSVLGLRSGNTIYF
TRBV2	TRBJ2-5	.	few	TGTGCCAGCAGTGATCGCCTCGGGAAAGAGACCCAGTACTTC	CASSDRLGKETQYF
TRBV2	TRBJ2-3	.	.	TGTGCCAGCAGCGTGGAGGGTAAGAGTAAGGATACGCAGTATTTT	CASSVEGKSKDTQYF
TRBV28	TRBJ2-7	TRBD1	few	TGTGCCAGCAGTTCAGCGGACAGGCGTGAGCAGTACTTC	CASSSADRREQYF
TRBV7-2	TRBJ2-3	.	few	TGTGCCAGCAGCTTAGCTGGGAGAGATACGCAGTATTTT	CASSLAGRDTQYF
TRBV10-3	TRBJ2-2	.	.	TGTGCCATCAAATCCGGGCCGAACACCGGGGAGCTGTTTTTT	CAIKSGPNTGELFF
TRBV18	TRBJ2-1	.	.	TGTGCCAGCTCAGGAACTAAATCCTACAATGAGCAGTTCTTC	CASSGTKSYNEQFF
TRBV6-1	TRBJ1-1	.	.	TGTGCCAGCAGTGAAGCGCTGGGTGCTGAAGCTTTCTTT	CASSEALGAEAFF
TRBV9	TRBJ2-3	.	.	TGTGCCAGCAGCCCTCTTGGAGGCACAGATACGCAGTATTTT	CASSPLGGTDTQYF
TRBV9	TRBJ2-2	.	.	TGTGCCAGCAGCGTAGGACAGAGCACCGGGGAGCTGTTTTTT	CASSVGQSTGELFF